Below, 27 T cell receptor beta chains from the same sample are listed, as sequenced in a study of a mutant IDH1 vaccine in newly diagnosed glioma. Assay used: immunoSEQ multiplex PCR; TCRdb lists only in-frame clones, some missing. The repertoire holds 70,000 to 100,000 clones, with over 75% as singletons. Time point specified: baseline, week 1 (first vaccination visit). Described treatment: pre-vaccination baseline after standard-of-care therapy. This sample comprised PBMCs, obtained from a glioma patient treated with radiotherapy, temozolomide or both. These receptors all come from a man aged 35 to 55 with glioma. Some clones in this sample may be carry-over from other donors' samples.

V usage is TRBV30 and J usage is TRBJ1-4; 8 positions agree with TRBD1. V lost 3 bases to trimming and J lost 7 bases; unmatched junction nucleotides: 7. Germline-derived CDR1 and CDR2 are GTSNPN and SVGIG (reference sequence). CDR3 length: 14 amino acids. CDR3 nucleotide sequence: TGTGCCTGGAGCTCAGGGGGCCATAGTGAAAAACTGTTTTTT. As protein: CAWSSGGHSEKLFF.

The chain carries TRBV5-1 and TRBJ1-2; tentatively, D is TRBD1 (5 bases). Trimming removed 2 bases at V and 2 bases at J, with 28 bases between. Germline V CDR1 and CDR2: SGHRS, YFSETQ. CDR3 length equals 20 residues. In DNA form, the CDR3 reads TGCGCCAGCAGCTTTGGGTCCCCCTACGACGGATCCTGGGGCAACTATGGCTACACCTTC. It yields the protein CASSFGSPYDGSWGNYGYTF.

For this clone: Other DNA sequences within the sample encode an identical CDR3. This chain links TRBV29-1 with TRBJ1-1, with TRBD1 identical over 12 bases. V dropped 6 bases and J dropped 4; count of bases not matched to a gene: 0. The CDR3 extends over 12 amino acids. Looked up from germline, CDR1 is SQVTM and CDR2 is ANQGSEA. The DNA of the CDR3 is TGCAGCGTGGGACAGGGGGCCACTGAAGCTTTCTTT. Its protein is CSVGQGATEAFF. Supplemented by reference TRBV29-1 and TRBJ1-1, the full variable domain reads SAVISQKPSRDICQRGTSLTIQCQVDSQVTMMFWYRQQPGQSLTLIATANQGSEATYESGFVIDKFPISRPNLTFSTLTVSNMSPEDSSIYLCSVGQGATEAFFGQGTRLTVV.

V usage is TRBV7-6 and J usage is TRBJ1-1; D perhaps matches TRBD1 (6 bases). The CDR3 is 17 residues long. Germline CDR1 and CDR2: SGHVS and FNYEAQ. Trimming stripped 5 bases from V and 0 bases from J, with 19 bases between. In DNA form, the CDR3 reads TGTGCCAGCAGCCTGAATCCGGCCGGGACAATGAACACTGAAGCTTTCTTT. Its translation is CASSLNPAGTMNTEAFF. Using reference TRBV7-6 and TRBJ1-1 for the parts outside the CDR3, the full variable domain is GAGVSQSPRYKVTKRGQDVALRCDPISGHVSLYWYRQALGQGPEFLTYFNYEAQQDKSGLPNDRFSAERPEGSISTLTIQRTEQRDSAMYRCASSLNPAGTMNTEAFFGQGTRLTVV.

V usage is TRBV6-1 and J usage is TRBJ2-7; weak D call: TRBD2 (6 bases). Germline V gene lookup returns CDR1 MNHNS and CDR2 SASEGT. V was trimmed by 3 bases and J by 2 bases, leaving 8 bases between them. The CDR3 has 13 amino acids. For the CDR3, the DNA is TGTGCCAGCAGTGAGCTAGCGCCCTACGAGCAGTACTTC. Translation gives CASSELAPYEQYF.

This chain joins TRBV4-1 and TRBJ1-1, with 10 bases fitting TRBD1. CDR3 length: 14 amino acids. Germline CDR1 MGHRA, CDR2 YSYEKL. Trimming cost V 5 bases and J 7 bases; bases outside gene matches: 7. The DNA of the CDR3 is TGCGCCAGCAGCACACGGGACAGGGGCGTTGAAGCTTTCTTT. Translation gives CASSTRDRGVEAFF.

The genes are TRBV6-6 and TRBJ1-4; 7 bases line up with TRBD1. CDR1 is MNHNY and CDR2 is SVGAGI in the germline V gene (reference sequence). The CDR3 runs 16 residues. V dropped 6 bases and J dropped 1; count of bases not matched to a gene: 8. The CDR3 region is CASSPRQGGTNEKLFF. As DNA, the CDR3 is TGTGCCAGCAGCCCGAGACAGGGAGGAACTAATGAAAAACTGTTTTTT.

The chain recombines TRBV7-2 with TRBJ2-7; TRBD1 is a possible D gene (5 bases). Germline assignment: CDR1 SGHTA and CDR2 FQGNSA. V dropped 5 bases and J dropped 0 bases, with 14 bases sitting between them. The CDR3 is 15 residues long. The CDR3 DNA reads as TGTGCCAGCAGCCCCCAAGACAGCCCCTCCTACGAGCAGTACTTC. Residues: CASSPQDSPSYEQYF. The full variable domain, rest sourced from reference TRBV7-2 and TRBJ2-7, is GAGVSQSPSNKVTEKGKDVELRCDPISGHTALYWYRQSLGQGLEFLIYFQGNSAPDKSGLPSDRFSAERTGGSVSTLTIQRTQQEDSAVYLCASSPQDSPSYEQYFGPGTRLTVT.

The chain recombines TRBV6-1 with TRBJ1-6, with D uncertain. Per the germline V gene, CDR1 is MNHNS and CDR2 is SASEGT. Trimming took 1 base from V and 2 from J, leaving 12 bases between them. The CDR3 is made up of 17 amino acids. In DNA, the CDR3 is TGTGCCAGCAGTGAAGTCGTGCCTCTGACCTATAATTCACCCCTCCACTTT. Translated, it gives CASSEVVPLTYNSPLHF.

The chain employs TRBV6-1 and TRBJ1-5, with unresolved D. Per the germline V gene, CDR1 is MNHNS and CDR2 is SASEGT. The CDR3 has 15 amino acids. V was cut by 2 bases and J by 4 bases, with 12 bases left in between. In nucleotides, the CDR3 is TGTGCCAGCAGTGAAATCCCGTTGGGGAATCAGCCCCAGCATTTT. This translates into CASSEIPLGNQPQHF.

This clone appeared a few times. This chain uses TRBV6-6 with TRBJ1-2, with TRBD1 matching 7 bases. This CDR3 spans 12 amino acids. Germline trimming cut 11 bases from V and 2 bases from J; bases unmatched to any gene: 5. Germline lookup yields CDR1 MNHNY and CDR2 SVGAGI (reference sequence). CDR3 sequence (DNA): TGTGCCCTATGGACAGGCAACTATGGCTACACCTTC. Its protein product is CALWTGNYGYTF.

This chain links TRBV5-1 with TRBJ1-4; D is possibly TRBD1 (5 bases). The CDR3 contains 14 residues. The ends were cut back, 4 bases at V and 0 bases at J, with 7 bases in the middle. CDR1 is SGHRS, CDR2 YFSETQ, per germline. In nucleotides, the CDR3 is TGCGCCAGCAGCGGGGCAGCAACTAATGAAAAACTGTTTTTT. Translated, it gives CASSGAATNEKLFF.

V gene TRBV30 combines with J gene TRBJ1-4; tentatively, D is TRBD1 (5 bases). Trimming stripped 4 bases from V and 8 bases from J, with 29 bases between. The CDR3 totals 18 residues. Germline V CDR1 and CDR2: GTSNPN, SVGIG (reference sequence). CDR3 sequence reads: CAWTPHPNSQGPGEKLFF. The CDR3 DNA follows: TGTGCCTGGACCCCCCATCCGAATTCCCAGGGTCCGGGGGAAAAACTGTTTTTT. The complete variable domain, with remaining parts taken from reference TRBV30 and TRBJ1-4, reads SQTIHQWPATLVQPVGSPLSLECTVEGTSNPNLYWYRQAAGRGLQLLFYSVGIGQISSEVPQNLSASRPQDRQFILSSKKLLLSDSGFYLCAWTPHPNSQGPGEKLFFGSGTQLSVL.

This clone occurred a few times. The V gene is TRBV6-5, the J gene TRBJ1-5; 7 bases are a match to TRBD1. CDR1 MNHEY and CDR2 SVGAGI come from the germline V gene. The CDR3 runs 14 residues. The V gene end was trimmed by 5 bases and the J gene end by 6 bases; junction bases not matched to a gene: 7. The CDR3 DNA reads TGTGCCAGCAGTCTACGACAGGGTGGTCAGCCCCAGCATTTT. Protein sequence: CASSLRQGGQPQHF.

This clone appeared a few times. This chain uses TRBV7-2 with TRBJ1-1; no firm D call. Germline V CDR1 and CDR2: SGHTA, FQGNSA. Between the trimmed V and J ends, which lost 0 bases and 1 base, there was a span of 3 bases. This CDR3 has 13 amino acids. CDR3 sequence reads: CASSLAGNTEAFF. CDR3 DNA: TGTGCCAGCAGCTTAGCGGGGAACACTGAAGCTTTCTTT.

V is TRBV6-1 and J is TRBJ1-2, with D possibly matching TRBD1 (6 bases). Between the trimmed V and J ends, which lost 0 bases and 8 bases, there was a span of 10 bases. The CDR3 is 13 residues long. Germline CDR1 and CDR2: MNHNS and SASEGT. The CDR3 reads CASSEALGGGYTF. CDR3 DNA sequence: TGTGCCAGCAGTGAAGCGCTGGGGGGCGGCTACACCTTC.

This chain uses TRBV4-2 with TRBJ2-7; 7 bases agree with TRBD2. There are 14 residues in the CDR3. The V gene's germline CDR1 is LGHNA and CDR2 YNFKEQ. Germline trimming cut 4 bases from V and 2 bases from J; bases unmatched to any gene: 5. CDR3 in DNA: TGTGCCAGCAGCCCACAGCGGGGAACCTACGAGCAGTACTTC. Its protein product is CASSPQRGTYEQYF.

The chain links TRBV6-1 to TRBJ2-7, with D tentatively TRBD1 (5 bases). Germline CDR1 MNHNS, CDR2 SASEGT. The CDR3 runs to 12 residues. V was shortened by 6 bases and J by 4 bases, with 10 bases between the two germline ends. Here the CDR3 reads CASSRVGYEQYF. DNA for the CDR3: TGTGCCAGCAGCAGGGTAGGGTACGAGCAGTACTTC.

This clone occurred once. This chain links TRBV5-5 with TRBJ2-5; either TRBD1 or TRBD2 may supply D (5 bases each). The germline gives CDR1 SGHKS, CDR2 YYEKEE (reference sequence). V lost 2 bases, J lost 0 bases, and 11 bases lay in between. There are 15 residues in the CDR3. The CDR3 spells CASSFQVGDQETQYF. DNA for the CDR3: TGTGCCAGCAGCTTCCAGGTGGGGGACCAAGAGACCCAGTACTTC. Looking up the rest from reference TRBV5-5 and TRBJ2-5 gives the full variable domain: DAGVTQSPTHLIKTRGQQVTLRCSPISGHKSVSWYQQVLGQGPQFIFQYYEKEERGRGNFPDRFSARQFPNYSSELNVNALLLGDSALYLCASSFQVGDQETQYFGPGTRLLVL.

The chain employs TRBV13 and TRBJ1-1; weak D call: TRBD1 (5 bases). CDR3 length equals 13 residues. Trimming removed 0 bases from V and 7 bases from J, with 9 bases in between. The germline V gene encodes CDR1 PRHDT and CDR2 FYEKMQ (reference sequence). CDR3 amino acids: CASSLGRGNEAFF. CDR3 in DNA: TGTGCCAGCAGCTTAGGCCGGGGGAATGAAGCTTTCTTT.

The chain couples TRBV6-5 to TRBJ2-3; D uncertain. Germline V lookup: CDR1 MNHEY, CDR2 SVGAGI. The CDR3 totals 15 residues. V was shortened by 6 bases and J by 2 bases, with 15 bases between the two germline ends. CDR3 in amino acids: CASRFQAGFTDTQYF. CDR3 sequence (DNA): TGTGCCAGCAGATTCCAGGCCGGGTTCACAGATACGCAGTATTTT.

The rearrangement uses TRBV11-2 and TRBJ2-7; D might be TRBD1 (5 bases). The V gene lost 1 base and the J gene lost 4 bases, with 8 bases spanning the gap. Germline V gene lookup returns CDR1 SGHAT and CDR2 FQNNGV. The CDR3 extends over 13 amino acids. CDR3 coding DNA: TGTGCCAGCAGCTTAGGACAGCCATACGAGCAGTACTTC. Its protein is CASSLGQPYEQYF.

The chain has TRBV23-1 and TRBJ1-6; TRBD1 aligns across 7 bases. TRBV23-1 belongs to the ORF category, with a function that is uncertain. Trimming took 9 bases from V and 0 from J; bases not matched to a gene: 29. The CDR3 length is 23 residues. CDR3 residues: CARSNSCGYIETGTSSYNSPLHF. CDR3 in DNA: TGCGCCAGGTCTAACTCCTGTGGCTACATCGAGACAGGGACTAGCTCCTATAATTCACCCCTCCACTTT.

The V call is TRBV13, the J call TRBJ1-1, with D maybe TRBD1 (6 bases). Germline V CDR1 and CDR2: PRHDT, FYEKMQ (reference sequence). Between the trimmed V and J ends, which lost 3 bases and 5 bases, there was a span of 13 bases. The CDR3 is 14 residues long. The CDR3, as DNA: TGTGCCAGCAGCTTTTCGGGGGCAGGGACTGAAGCTTTCTTT. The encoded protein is CASSFSGAGTEAFF. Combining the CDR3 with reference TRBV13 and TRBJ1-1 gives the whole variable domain AAGVIQSPRHLIKEKRETATLKCYPIPRHDTVYWYQQGPGQDPQFLISFYEKMQSDKGSIPDRFSAQQFSDYHSELNMSSLELGDSALYFCASSFSGAGTEAFFGQGTRLTVV.

The CDR3 region is CASSRTGHNSPLHF. The CDR3 DNA reads as TGTGCCAGCAGCCGGACAGGGCACAATTCACCCCTCCACTTT. The rearrangement links TRBV6-5 to TRBJ1-6, with 8 nucleotides matching TRBD1. The V segment lost 6 bases and the J segment 7 bases; nucleotides outside the gene matches: 5. Germline-derived CDR1 and CDR2 are MNHEY and SVGAGI. This CDR3 has 14 residues.

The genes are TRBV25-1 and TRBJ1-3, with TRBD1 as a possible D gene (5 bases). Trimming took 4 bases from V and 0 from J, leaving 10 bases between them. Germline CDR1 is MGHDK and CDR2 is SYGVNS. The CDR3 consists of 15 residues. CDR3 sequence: CASSVAGSSGNTIYF. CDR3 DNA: TGTGCCAGCAGTGTAGCAGGGAGCTCTGGAAACACCATATATTTT.

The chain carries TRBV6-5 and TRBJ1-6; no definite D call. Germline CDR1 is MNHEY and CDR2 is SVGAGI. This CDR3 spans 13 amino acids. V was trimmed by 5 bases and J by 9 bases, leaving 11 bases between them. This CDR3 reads CASSVRDGSPLHF. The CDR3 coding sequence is TGTGCCAGCAGTGTCCGCGACGGTTCACCCCTCCACTTT.